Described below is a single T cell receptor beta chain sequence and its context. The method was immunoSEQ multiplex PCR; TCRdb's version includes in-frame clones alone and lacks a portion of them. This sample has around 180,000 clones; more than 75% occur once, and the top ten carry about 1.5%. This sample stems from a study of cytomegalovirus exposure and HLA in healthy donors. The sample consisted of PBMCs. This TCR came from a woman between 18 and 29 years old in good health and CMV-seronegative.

CDR3 protein: CASARGASTEAFF. CDR3 nucleotides: TGTGCCAGCGCTCGGGGGGCTAGCACTGAAGCTTTCTTT. The rearrangement uses TRBV25-1 and TRBJ1-1, with D possibly TRBD1 on 6 matching bases. The CDR3 is 13 residues long. V was trimmed by 8 bases and J by 4 bases, leaving 14 bases between them. The V gene's germline CDR1 is MGHDK and CDR2 SYGVNS.